This entry describes one TCR beta chain. Its specificity is unknown. As for treatment: 19 received Ad26.COV2.S at low or high dose, single or two shots; a few received placebo; per-sample allocation not given. After the first vaccine or placebo injection, samples were drawn on day 63. TCRdb keeps only in-frame clones here, not all; method: immunoSEQ multiplex PCR. Here the sample spans over 450,000 clones, around 89% being singletons. These data belong to a study of Ad26.COV2.S vaccination and SARS-CoV-2 variants. About the research overall: Intramuscularly, Ad26.COV2.S was given either once or twice, 56 days apart.

Findings and limits, study-wide: The analyses of TCR breadth and depth may have understated the size of total T cell responses.

Sample: peripheral blood, taken in a trial of Ad26.COV2.S vaccine versus placebo. The clonotype comes from a person between 18 and 65 years old who received the Ad26.COV2.S COVID-19 vaccine or a placebo.

The DNA for the CDR3 is TGTGCCAGCAGTTACGCATGGGAGAGCACAGATACGCAGTATTTT. Translating it yields CASSYAWESTDTQYF. The chain uses TRBV6-5 and TRBJ2-3; D might be TRBD2 (5 bases). The V gene's germline CDR1 is MNHEY and CDR2 SVGAGI. This CDR3 has 15 amino acids. Trimming removed 2 bases from V and 0 bases from J, with 9 bases in between.